This TCR beta chain was obtained from a study of beta chain features in type 1 diabetes (dated by TCRdb to the late 2010s). Study-wide context: Patients and healthy donors did not differ in mean age, gender distribution, total cell number or subset yield. A total of just under 110,000,000 sorted cells were examined across all samples, and RNA yield correlated strongly with the number of cells per subset. In the study, recently diagnosed type 1 diabetes patients and matched healthy donors were compared on the TCRB repertoires of their sorted circulating CD4+ T cell subsets. Regulatory and stem cell-like memory subsets were obtained from only 8 patients and roughly 8 healthy donors, while naive and central memory subsets were obtained from all 30 or so donors. Beyond this particular receptor, the publication reports: Sequencing cDNA rather than genomic DNA could over-represent highly expressing activated cells, although activation and CD3 levels did not differ between groups. Patients with type 1 diabetes made fewer insertions and deleted more nucleotides at VDJ recombination sites, implying thymic rearrangement abnormalities. Shorter templates might have been favored by PCR, but patient and control samples were amplified and corrected together, so both groups would have been affected equally by any skew. A moderate but significant shortening of TCRB CDR3 length was observed in type 1 diabetes patients in all four CD4+ subsets. Because small numbers of individuals were included in the HLA sub-analyses, any influence of HLA type on TCRB rearrangement was left unresolved. The naive, central memory and regulatory TCRB repertoires appeared to resemble one another more closely among patients than among healthy donors.

Each donor gave one peripheral blood draw, averaging approximately 120 mL, which was collected into heparinised tubes. Using a panel that included CD45RO, CCR7, CD25, CD127, CD95 and CD27, naive, central memory, regulatory and stem cell-like memory CD4+ T cells were sorted on a BD FACSAria II. All sorted populations exceeded 95% purity. PBMCs were separated immediately by Lymphoprep density gradient centrifugation and were stained directly, without being cultured. So that batch effects would be minimized, each experiment stained and sorted samples in pairs, pairing one healthy donor with one patient. The High Capacity cDNA Reverse Transcription Kit was used to reverse transcribe all of the isolated RNA, meaning that expressed TCRB transcripts were what got sequenced. Naive, central memory and regulatory T cell samples underwent deep immunoSEQ sequencing, averaging about 3.57 million total reads per sample. After sorted cells were lysed in RLT buffer, RNA was extracted with DNase-treated RNeasy Micro or Mini kits, with the choice depending on cell number. Each cell subset was processed separately to prevent cross-contamination, with patient and healthy donor samples processed together. The immunoSEQ multiplex PCR was used to amplify TCRB sequences from cDNA, yielding 87-bp fragments that span the CDR3 region. Amplicons were sequenced on the Illumina HiSeq platform. Per the authors' processing: PCR bias was corrected computationally using synthetic template baselines, and reads within Hamming distance 2 were collapsed, with unmergeable singletons discarded. By aligning reads against IMGT, V, D and J genes, CDR3 length, and insertions or deletions at six rearrangement sites were assigned. Clonotype counts were normalized to sorted cell number within each subset before computing true diversity and Gini coefficients with the tcR R package. Repertoire sharing was quantified using the overlap coefficient calculated on TCRB nucleotide sequences. Out-of-frame TCRB sequences from naive cells were analyzed as a proxy for the pre-selection repertoire. TCRdb retrieved this table from immuneACCESS and kept in-frame rearrangements only. Not all clones are present; in checked studies, unresolved V genes account for under half, and no reason is known for the remainder. That table is the source of V, J and clone size, and D and trimming were worked out from the DNA. The table for this sample lists under 500,000 clones; 25% to 35% of them were counted only once. The ten largest clones add up to around 0.065% of the sample.

Trimmed from V: 1 base; trimmed from J: 7 bases; junction bases lacking a gene match: 3. From its cysteine to its phenylalanine, the CDR3 spans 15 amino acids. The CDR3 DNA has 45 bases and is translated from base 1. CDR1 and CDR2 are read off the germline V gene as MGHRA and YSYEKL. This clone was counted a few times. Its antigen remains unidentified. No base quality values were provided; no much bigger clone lies one nucleotide off. The V gene is TRBV4-1 and the J gene is TRBJ2-1; 11 central nucleotides agree with TRBD2. Sequences were obtained from naive CD4+ T cells from blood. The meaning of the sample's cell subset or site label: true naive CD4+ T cells. This TCR was sampled from a man aged 18 to 35 in good health. The CDR3 reads CASSQAASGRNEQFF. Read as DNA, the sequence is TGCGCCAGCAGCCAAGCGGCTAGCGGGAGGAATGAGCAGTTCTTC.